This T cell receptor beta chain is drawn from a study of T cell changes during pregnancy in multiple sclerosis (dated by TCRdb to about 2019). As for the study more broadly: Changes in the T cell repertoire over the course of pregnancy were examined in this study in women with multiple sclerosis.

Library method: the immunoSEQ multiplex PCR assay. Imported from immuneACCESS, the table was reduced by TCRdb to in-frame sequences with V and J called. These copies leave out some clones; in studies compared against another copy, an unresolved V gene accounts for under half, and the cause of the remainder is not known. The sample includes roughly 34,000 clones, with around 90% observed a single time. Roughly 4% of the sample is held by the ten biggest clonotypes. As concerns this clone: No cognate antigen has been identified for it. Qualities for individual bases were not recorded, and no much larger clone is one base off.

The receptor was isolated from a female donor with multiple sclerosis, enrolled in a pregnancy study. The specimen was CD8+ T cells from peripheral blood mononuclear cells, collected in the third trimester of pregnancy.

In nucleotide form, the sequence is TGTGCCAGTAGTATCTGGGCGGAGGGTACCCCTGAAGCTTTCTTT. It translates to CASSIWAEGTPEAFF. The chain links TRBV19 with TRBJ1-1, with the D segment identity uncertain. The CDR3 covers 15 residues, taking in both the cysteine and the phenylalanine. Only the CDR3 DNA is retained, 45 bases long and in frame from the first base. From a lookup of the germline V gene (reference sequence), CDR1 and CDR2 are LNHDA and SQIVND. The junction shows trimming of 3 bases on V and 6 bases on J, plus 17 bases between the germline ends.